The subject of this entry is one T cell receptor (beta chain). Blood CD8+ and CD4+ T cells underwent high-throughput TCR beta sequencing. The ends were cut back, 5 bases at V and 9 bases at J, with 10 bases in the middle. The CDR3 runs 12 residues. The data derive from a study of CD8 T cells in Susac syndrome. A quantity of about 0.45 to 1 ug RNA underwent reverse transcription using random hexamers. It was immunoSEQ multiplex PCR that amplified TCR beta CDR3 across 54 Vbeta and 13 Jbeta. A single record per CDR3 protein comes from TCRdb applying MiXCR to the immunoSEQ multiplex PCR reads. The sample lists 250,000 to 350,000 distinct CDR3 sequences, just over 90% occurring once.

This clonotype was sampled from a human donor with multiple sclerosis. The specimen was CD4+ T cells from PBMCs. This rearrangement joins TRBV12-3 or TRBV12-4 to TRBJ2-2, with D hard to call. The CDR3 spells CASSTPGWELFF. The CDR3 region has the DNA TGTGCCAGCAGTACCCCAGGCTGGGAGCTGTTTTTT.